This T cell receptor (beta chain) derives from a study of CD8 T cells in ankylosing spondylitis. This clonotype was detected once. What it binds is unknown. The study, taken as a whole, reports: There was a TCR beta motif, made of 7 or 8 highly homologous variants, that appeared characteristic of ankylosing spondylitis blood.

TCRdb re-analysed the 5' RACE reads in MiXCR, keeping a single row per CDR3 protein. The sample contains hundreds of thousands of distinct CDR3 sequences, more than 25% of which appear only once. Trimming took off 4 bases at V and 0 bases at J, with 13 bases between the two ends. Germline V gene data show CDR1 as MNHNS and CDR2 as SASEGT. The CDR3 is 16 residues long. Sequencing was done on a sample of blood, either unsorted or a sorted T cell fraction (not recorded which). The TCR sequence derives from a male donor with ankylosing spondylitis. The chain has TRBV6-1 and TRBJ1-5; D unclear. In nucleotides, the CDR3 is TGTGCCAGCAGTGCGGGCCTTTCCAATAGCAATCAGCCCCAGCATTTT. Encoded protein: CASSAGLSNSNQPQHF.